These 30 T cell receptor beta chains share one sample of origin, sequenced in a study of T cells after yellow fever vaccination. Via MiXCR, TCRdb re-called the 5' RACE reads, giving one row per CDR3 protein. The top ten clones hold 18% of a sample with roughly 300,000 distinct CDR3 sequences, 6.5% to 8.5% of them seen once. The source was PBMCs, collected roughly 47 days after the first yellow fever vaccination. These receptors came from a young man who received the YFV17D yellow fever vaccine.

V gene TRBV6-6 combines with J gene TRBJ1-6, with D hard to call. This CDR3 spans 12 amino acids. Trimming stripped 6 bases from V and 7 bases from J, with 7 bases between. Germline V gene lookup returns CDR1 MNHNY and CDR2 SVGAGI (reference sequence). The CDR3 DNA reads TGTGCCAGCAGAGTTCTAAATTCACCCCTCCACTTT. Its translation is CASRVLNSPLHF.

This clonotype has at least ten counts. The chain combines TRBV19 with TRBJ2-3, with D maybe TRBD2 (7 bases). The CDR3 has 16 residues. Germline CDR1 is LNHDA and CDR2 is SQIVND (reference sequence). V shed 4 bases and J shed 5 bases, with 19 bases lying between them. CDR3 in amino acids: CASSTLRAGAGDTQYF. The CDR3 DNA reads as TGTGCCAGTAGTACCCTGAGGGCGGGGGCGGGAGATACGCAGTATTTT.

This chain joins TRBV20-1 and TRBJ2-5; D unresolved. This CDR3 is built from 13 residues. The germline V and J ends were trimmed by 0 bases and 5 bases, with 10 bases remaining between them. Per germline, CDR1 DFQATT and CDR2 SNEGSKA (reference sequence). In DNA form, the CDR3 reads TGCAGTGCTAGAGAGCCCGGGTGGGAGACCCAGTACTTC. This translates into CSAREPGWETQYF.

This clonotype was recorded a few times. This chain joins TRBV5-4 and TRBJ2-5; possibly TRBD1 for D (5 bases). CDR1 and CDR2 from the germline V gene are SGHNT and YYREEE (reference sequence). The CDR3 has 13 residues. V dropped 4 bases and J dropped 2 bases, with 9 bases sitting between them. The CDR3 DNA follows: TGTGCCAGCAGCAAGACAGAGCAAGAGACCCAGTACTTC. It translates to CASSKTEQETQYF.

The sample holds many counts of this clonotype. V is TRBV10-3 and J is TRBJ2-2; 12 bases line up with TRBD1. Losses at the gene ends were 4 bases for V and 0 bases for J; bases not matched to a gene: 12. CDR1 and CDR2 (germline): ENHRY, SYGVKD. The CDR3 has 20 residues. CDR3 amino acids: CAISAPAGTGGPTNTGELFF. CDR3 bases: TGTGCCATCAGTGCCCCGGCCGGGACAGGGGGCCCCACGAACACCGGGGAGCTGTTTTTT.

V usage is TRBV5-1 and J usage is TRBJ2-3, with TRBD2 matching 10 bases. The J segment lost 6 bases and the V segment lost 3 bases, leaving 13 bases of the junction unmatched. CDR1 and CDR2 from the germline V gene are SGHRS and YFSETQ. This CDR3 has 17 amino acids. Here the CDR3 reads CASSSIYSGGALDTQYF. For the CDR3, the DNA is TGCGCCAGCAGCTCCATATACAGCGGGGGGGCCCTGGATACGCAGTATTTT.

This clonotype was picked up a small number of times. This sequence joins TRBV5-5 and TRBJ1-1, with 9 bases that match TRBD1. CDR3 length equals 14 residues. V lost 3 bases and J lost 10; bases outside the gene matches: 10. Germline CDR1 reads SGHKS; CDR2 reads YYEKEE (reference sequence). CDR3 region: CASSSLDRGSGAFF. In DNA, the CDR3 is TGTGCCAGCAGCTCCCTTGACAGGGGGTCAGGAGCTTTCTTT.

The chain links TRBV6-2 or TRBV6-3 to TRBJ2-3; TRBD1 is a possible D gene (6 bases). Germline CDR1 is MNHEY and CDR2 is SVGEGT. The CDR3 covers 15 residues. CDR3 DNA: TGTGCTACCCACCAGGGGCTTCTTCGCACAGATACGCAGTATTTT. It specifies CATHQGLLRTDTQYF.

This clonotype was counted a few times. V usage is TRBV30 and J usage is TRBJ1-5; no clear D gene. Germline V CDR1 and CDR2: GTSNPN, SVGIG (reference sequence). The germline V and J ends were trimmed by 6 bases and 6 bases, with 12 bases remaining between them. There are 12 residues in the CDR3. The DNA of the CDR3 is TGTGCCTGTACCACGGGATCTCAGCCCCAGCATTTT. Protein: CACTTGSQPQHF.

The V gene is TRBV10-3, the J gene TRBJ1-5; 7 bases line up with TRBD1. V dropped 6 bases and J dropped 1; count of bases not matched to a gene: 3. The germline V gene encodes CDR1 ENHRY and CDR2 SYGVKD. CDR3 size: 14 residues. CDR3 in amino acids: CAISVGQSNQPQHF. CDR3 DNA: TGTGCCATCAGCGTGGGACAGAGCAATCAGCCCCAGCATTTT.

This clonotype was found many times. This chain joins TRBV20-1 and TRBJ2-3, with D perhaps given as TRBD1 or TRBD2 (6 bases each). Trimming stripped 6 bases from V and 5 bases from J, with 15 bases between. The germline V gene has CDR1 DFQATT and CDR2 SNEGSKA (reference sequence). The CDR3 spans 13 residues. The CDR3 region is CSASKGGQDTQYF. CDR3 in DNA: TGCAGTGCCAGCAAGGGGGGCCAAGATACGCAGTATTTT.

This clonotype was seen a few times. The chain employs TRBV4-3 and TRBJ2-2; TRBD1 is a possible D gene (6 bases). The CDR3 runs to 16 residues. Looked up from germline, CDR1 is LGHNA and CDR2 is YSLEER. The germline V and J ends were trimmed by 0 bases and 1 base, with 9 bases remaining between them. The CDR3 DNA reads TGCGCCAGCAGCCAAGAGGGGGCTGGGAACACCGGGGAGCTGTTTTTT. This sequence encodes CASSQEGAGNTGELFF.

The V call is TRBV20-1, the J call TRBJ2-7; 8 bases match TRBD1. The CDR3 length is 14 residues. Losses at the gene ends were 3 bases for V and 4 bases for J; bases not matched to a gene: 8. The germline CDR1 and CDR2 sequences are DFQATT and SNEGSKA (reference sequence). The CDR3: CSASPGQGSYEQYF. The CDR3 region has the DNA TGCAGTGCTAGCCCCGGACAGGGCTCGTACGAGCAGTACTTC.

Turning to this clonotype: A junction boundary mismatches the germline segment, possibly from a read error. J is TRBJ2-5 and V is TRBV7-7; D is uncertain. The CDR3 is made up of 13 amino acids. Germline CDR1 reads SSHAT; CDR2 reads FNYEAQ (reference sequence). CDR3 in amino acids: CASSPQSRETQYF. In nucleotides, the CDR3 is TGTGCTAGCAGCCCCCAGTCCAGAGAGACCCAGTACTTC.

At least ten counts were recorded for this clonotype. The chain joins TRBV4-2 to TRBJ1-2; D is perhaps TRBD1 (6 bases). The CDR3 sequence is 15 residues long. Per germline, CDR1 LGHNA and CDR2 YNFKEQ. Deletions cut 2 bases from V and 2 bases from J, with 12 bases between. The CDR3 bases are TGTGCCAGCAGCCAACCCATCACAGGGAACTATGGCTACACCTTC. It specifies CASSQPITGNYGYTF.

This clonotype was observed a handful of times. The rearrangement links TRBV19 to TRBJ2-3; D gene ambiguous. The CDR3 is 13 amino acids. Germline CDR1 LNHDA, CDR2 SQIVND (reference sequence). Trimming took off 6 bases at V and 2 bases at J, with 9 bases between the two ends. This CDR3 is CASRESLTDTQYF. In nucleotides, the CDR3 is TGTGCCAGTAGAGAGAGTCTCACAGATACGCAGTATTTT.

In this sample, this clonotype turned up a few times. The J gene is TRBJ1-5, the V gene TRBV18, with 9 bases fitting TRBD1. The CDR3 sequence is 16 residues long. V lost 0 bases to trimming and J lost 4 bases; unmatched junction nucleotides: 4. Germline CDR1 and CDR2: KGHSH and LQKENI. The CDR3 reads CASSPPGTGPNQPQHF. For the CDR3, the DNA is TGTGCCAGCTCACCACCGGGGACAGGGCCGAATCAGCCCCAGCATTTT.

This clonotype has more than one count but fewer than ten. The chain joins TRBV19 to TRBJ1-2; 7 positions agree with TRBD1. Germline CDR1 and CDR2: LNHDA and SQIVND (reference sequence). V was pared by 8 bases and J by 1 base, with 13 bases of the junction left unmatched. The CDR3 is 16 amino acids. This chain's CDR3 is CASRRDSLKINYGYTF. The CDR3, as DNA: TGTGCCAGTCGCCGGGACAGTCTTAAGATTAACTATGGCTACACCTTC.

This clonotype was seen at least ten times. V gene TRBV12-3 or TRBV12-4 combines with J gene TRBJ2-3, with D unclear. The germline V and J ends were trimmed by 7 bases and 3 bases, with 14 bases remaining between them. The CDR3 contains 14 residues. CDR3 in DNA: TGTGCCAGCACCCTATGGCTCCCGACAGATACGCAGTATTTT. As protein: CASTLWLPTDTQYF.

This clonotype came up many times. The rearrangement uses TRBV7-8 and TRBJ1-2; 11 bases are shared with TRBD1. Germline V gene data show CDR1 as SGHVS and CDR2 as FQNEAQ. The V and J ends lost 1 base and 4 bases, in that order; junction bases with no gene match: 5. The CDR3 covers 16 residues. This CDR3 reads CASSLGTGGRSYGYTF. The CDR3 DNA reads TGTGCCAGCAGCTTAGGGACAGGGGGCAGAAGCTATGGCTACACCTTC.

The chain is built from TRBV7-2 and TRBJ2-1; TRBD2 might be the D (6 bases). The V and J ends lost 5 bases and 7 bases respectively, with 12 bases between them. Germline lookup yields CDR1 SGHTA and CDR2 FQGNSA. The CDR3 consists of 13 residues. CDR3 nucleotides: TGTGCCAGCAGCCTCCCCGGGGGTAATGAGCAGTTCTTC. This encodes CASSLPGGNEQFF.

The V and J genes are TRBV7-9 and TRBJ1-2, with D hard to call. V lost 1 base and J lost 3, with 9 bases in between. CDR1 is SEHNR and CDR2 is FQNEAQ in the germline V gene (reference sequence). The CDR3 contains 14 residues. The CDR3 region has the DNA TGTGCCAGCAGCTTAGGTCCGGGCTACTATGGCTACACCTTC. It translates to CASSLGPGYYGYTF.

This clonotype was counted at least ten times. The chain links TRBV5-1 to TRBJ1-6; 7 nucleotides agree with TRBD1. The germline gives CDR1 SGHRS, CDR2 YFSETQ. After removal of 9 bases from V and 8 bases from J, the junction contained 11 bases not matched to a gene. CDR3 length: 14 amino acids. CDR3 amino acids: CATHAGTEDSPLHF. The CDR3 nucleotides read TGCGCCACCCACGCTGGGACAGAAGATTCACCCCTCCACTTT.

This clonotype was detected a few times. The gene calls are TRBV24-1 and TRBJ2-3, with D perhaps given as TRBD1 or TRBD2 (5 bases each). This CDR3 is built from 14 residues. Germline CDR1 is KGHDR and CDR2 is SFDVKD. V was cut by 2 bases and J by 3 bases, with 8 bases left in between. DNA for the CDR3: TGTGCCACCAGTGATTGGGACGCGACAGATACGCAGTATTTT. Translation: CATSDWDATDTQYF.

The V call is TRBV12-3 or TRBV12-4, the J call TRBJ2-5; 12 bases are shared with TRBD1. Losses at the gene ends were 6 bases for V and 5 bases for J; bases not matched to a gene: 7. The CDR3 spans 15 residues. Written as DNA, the CDR3 is TGTGCCAGCAGCACCGGGACAGGGGGCTCGGAGACCCAGTACTTC. Translation: CASSTGTGGSETQYF.

This clonotype was seen only a few times. The chain has TRBV27 and TRBJ1-1; D remains unclear. V lost 6 bases and J lost 6, with 14 bases in between. Per the germline V gene, CDR1 is MNHEY and CDR2 is SMNVEV (reference sequence). This CDR3 region has 13 residues. CDR3 nucleotide sequence: TGTGCCAGCAGCCGAGCCCCGAGGGCTGAAGCTTTCTTT. Amino acids: CASSRAPRAEAFF.

This rearrangement joins TRBV5-1 to TRBJ2-1; 13 bases line up with TRBD2. Losses at the gene ends were 4 bases for V and 7 bases for J; bases not matched to a gene: 8. Germline V gene sequence: CDR1 SGHRS, CDR2 YFSETQ. The CDR3 runs to 16 residues. CDR3 DNA sequence: TGCGCCAGCAGCCCTCGGACTAGCGGGGGTGGGAATGAGCAGTTCTTC. Encoded protein: CASSPRTSGGGNEQFF.

The chain recombines TRBV5-1 with TRBJ1-6; 9 nucleotides align to TRBD1. The CDR3 extends over 15 amino acids. CDR1 and CDR2 (germline): SGHRS, YFSETQ. J gave up 9 bases and V 4 bases, and 8 bases lay outside the gene matches. As DNA, the CDR3 is TGCGCCAGCAGCGACCGAACAGGGGGCGTTTCACCCCTCCACTTT. Translated, it gives CASSDRTGGVSPLHF.

V gene TRBV20-1 combines with J gene TRBJ2-7, with 7 nucleotides matching TRBD1. The CDR3 has 17 residues. Germline V gene lookup returns CDR1 DFQATT and CDR2 SNEGSKA (reference sequence). With V trimmed by 3 bases and J by 1 base, 15 bases remained unmatched. In DNA, the CDR3 is TGCAGTGCTAGCAACTTACGCGAGACAGGGATGTCCTACGAGCAGTACTTC. Protein product: CSASNLRETGMSYEQYF.

This clonotype was found a few times. The rearrangement joins TRBV7-2 to TRBJ1-1; D gene unclear. Trimming removed 1 base from V and 4 bases from J, with 10 bases in between. Germline values: CDR1 SGHTA, CDR2 FQGNSA. The CDR3 sequence is 14 residues long. DNA of the CDR3: TGTGCCAGCAGCTTAGATCCTCCGGGCACTGAAGCTTTCTTT. Translated, it gives CASSLDPPGTEAFF.